A selection of T cell receptor beta chains follows, all from one sample in a study of early T cells in non-severe SARS-CoV-2 infection. TCRdb recomputed calls from the 5' RACE reads with MiXCR, one row per CDR3 protein. The table has approximately 52,000 distinct CDR3 sequences, about 8.2% seen once. The sample taken for sequencing was whole blood. The receptor source for this set is an adult who was a healthcare worker with PCR-confirmed SARS-CoV-2 infection or an uninfected control (not recorded which). Both conserved end residues are part of each CDR3. D genes are given only for firm matches. Clone size is shown for a subset of rows, as once, few, many or a class of expanded clone.

CDR3 protein	CDR3 DNA	D gene	CDR3 length	J gene	clone size	V gene
CASSLRADQPQHF	TGTGCCAGCAGTTTGAGGGCAGACCAGCCCCAGCATTTT	.	13	TRBJ1-5	many	TRBV27
CASSFRRDEAFF	TGTGCCAGCAGTTTTCGGCGAGATGAAGCTTTCTTT	.	12	TRBJ1-1	.	TRBV12-3/TRBV12-4
CASSLEMNTEAFF	TGTGCCAGCAGCTTAGAGATGAACACTGAAGCTTTCTTT	.	13	TRBJ1-1	.	TRBV7-8
CASSGRGQGTGYTF	TGTGCCAGTAGTGGCAGAGGACAGGGGACTGGCTACACCTTC	TRBD1	14	TRBJ1-2	many	TRBV19
CASSWRESNQPQHF	TGTGCCAGTAGTTGGAGGGAGAGCAATCAGCCCCAGCATTTT	.	14	TRBJ1-5	.	TRBV19
CASSGPGNTIYF	TGCGCCAGCAGTGGTCCGGGAAACACCATATATTTT	.	12	TRBJ1-3	medium-sized	TRBV10-1
CASRDSNTEAFF	TGCGCCAGCAGGGACAGCAACACTGAAGCTTTCTTT	.	12	TRBJ1-1	.	TRBV5-1
CSASYAGGRGSSYNEQFF	TGCAGTGCTAGTTATGCGGGAGGGAGGGGGAGCTCCTACAATGAGCAGTTCTTC	TRBD2	18	TRBJ2-1	few	TRBV20-1
CASSAGTGAIAGANVLTF	TGTGCCAGCAGCGCGGGGACAGGGGCGATTGCTGGGGCCAACGTCCTGACTTTC	TRBD1	18	TRBJ2-6	.	TRBV9
CSVVTSGVSTDTQYF	TGCAGCGTTGTCACTAGCGGAGTCAGCACAGATACGCAGTATTTT	TRBD2	15	TRBJ2-3	few	TRBV29-1
CASRQGTHNEQFF	TGTGCCAGCAGGCAGGGGACTCACAATGAGCAGTTCTTC	.	13	TRBJ2-1	few	TRBV6-1
CASSLGLLQETQYF	TGTGCCAGCAGCTTGGGGCTACTCCAAGAGACCCAGTACTTC	.	14	TRBJ2-5	many	TRBV5-4
CASSVNRNSGANVLTF	TGTGCCAGCAGCGTAAACAGAAACTCTGGGGCCAACGTCCTGACTTTC	.	16	TRBJ2-6	.	TRBV9
CASTVAGGRQPQHF	TGTGCCAGTACAGTCGCCGGGGGACGACAGCCCCAGCATTTT	.	14	TRBJ1-5	few	TRBV6-1
CASSFSPGAQHF	TGTGCCAGCAGCTTTTCCCCGGGGGCCCAGCATTTT	.	12	TRBJ1-5	many	TRBV7-9
CASSQESEGGLYGYTF	TGTGCCAGCAGCCAAGAGTCTGAGGGGGGGCTCTATGGCTACACCTTC	.	16	TRBJ1-2	many	TRBV4-2
CASSGGWSSRTGTDTQYF	TGTGCCAGCAGCGGGGGCTGGTCCAGCCGAACGGGGACAGATACGCAGTATTTT	.	18	TRBJ2-3	.	TRBV7-9
CASAAGYTEAFF	TGTGCTTCTGCGGCAGGGTACACTGAAGCTTTCTTT	.	12	TRBJ1-1	many	TRBV30
CSSHQGIQETQYF	TGCAGCTCCCACCAGGGGATACAAGAGACCCAGTACTTC	.	13	TRBJ2-5	many	TRBV29-1
CASSLDWNDEQFF	TGTGCTAGCAGCTTGGACTGGAACGATGAGCAGTTCTTC	.	13	TRBJ2-1	many	TRBV7-7
CASSPWEEWQFF	TGTGCCAGCAGCCCATGGGAAGAATGGCAGTTCTTC	.	12	TRBJ2-1	many	TRBV16
CASNRRGDGTDTQYF	TGTGCCAGCAACCGGCGGGGGGATGGCACAGATACGCAGTATTTT	TRBD2	15	TRBJ2-3	.	TRBV11-2
CSETAYTSTDTQYF	TGCAGTGAAACGGCATACACTAGCACAGATACGCAGTATTTT	.	14	TRBJ2-3	many	TRBV20-1
CSVVASTTQYF	TGCAGCGTTGTGGCGTCTACGACCCAGTACTTC	.	11	TRBJ2-5	few	TRBV29-1
CASSLGRTSGMQETQYF	TGTGCCAGCAGCTTAGGAAGGACTAGCGGGATGCAAGAGACCCAGTACTTC	TRBD2	17	TRBJ2-5	.	TRBV7-9
CASRGAGGPKNEQFF	TGTGCCAGCAGGGGAGCGGGGGGGCCGAAGAATGAGCAGTTCTTC	TRBD2	15	TRBJ2-1	many	TRBV6-6
CACMGTEAFF	TGTGCCTGTATGGGCACTGAAGCTTTCTTT	.	10	TRBJ1-1	few	TRBV30
CASSPTAGVLETQYF	TGTGCCAGCAGCCCTACAGCGGGGGTATTGGAGACCCAGTACTTC	TRBD2	15	TRBJ2-5	.	TRBV3-1
CASSSTGVTGELFF	TGTGCTAGCAGCTCCACGGGGGTAACCGGGGAGCTGTTTTTT	.	14	TRBJ2-2	.	TRBV7-7
CASSHTSGGAKNIQYF	TGTGCCAGCAGCCACACTAGCGGGGGGGCCAAAAACATTCAGTACTTC	TRBD2	16	TRBJ2-4	many	TRBV11-2
CASSVMGQPNTEAFF	TGTGCCAGCAGCGTAATGGGACAGCCGAACACTGAAGCTTTCTTT	TRBD1	15	TRBJ1-1	many	TRBV9
CSASRDIGFISPLHF	TGCAGTGCTAGCCGGGACATCGGATTCATTTCACCCCTCCACTTT	.	15	TRBJ1-6	many	TRBV20-1
CASRKHTGELFF	TGTGCCAGCAGAAAGCACACCGGGGAGCTGTTTTTT	.	12	TRBJ2-2	.	TRBV12-3/TRBV12-4
CSARPGGLAGLIEQYF	TGCAGTGCTAGGCCCGGTGGTCTAGCGGGTTTAATCGAGCAGTACTTC	TRBD2	16	TRBJ2-7	many	TRBV20-1
CASSPEAASGRSDTQYF	TGTGCCAGCAGCCCTGAAGCAGCTAGCGGGAGATCTGATACGCAGTATTTT	TRBD2	17	TRBJ2-3	few	TRBV6-2/TRBV6-3
CASSPRSGPRDTQYF	TGTGCCAGCAGCCCTAGGAGCGGGCCTAGAGATACGCAGTATTTT	.	15	TRBJ2-3	.	TRBV5-4
CASSHDRGADTQYF	TGTGCCAGCAGCCACGACAGGGGAGCCGATACGCAGTATTTT	TRBD1	14	TRBJ2-3	many	TRBV7-6
CASSQVAPGNQPQHF	TGCGCCAGCAGCCAAGTGGCTCCGGGAAATCAGCCCCAGCATTTT	.	15	TRBJ1-5	many	TRBV4-1
CASSAEGTGINYGYTF	TGTGCCAGCAGCGCAGAAGGGACAGGGATTAACTATGGCTACACCTTC	TRBD1	16	TRBJ1-2	.	TRBV7-9
CASRTGVGTDTQYF	TGTGCCAGCAGGACAGGGGTCGGCACAGATACGCAGTATTTT	TRBD1	14	TRBJ2-3	few	TRBV28
CASSPPLVYEQYF	TGTGCCAGCTCACCACCGCTCGTCTACGAGCAGTACTTC	.	13	TRBJ2-7	few	TRBV18
CSVASSGSTDTQYF	TGCAGCGTTGCGTCTAGCGGGAGCACAGATACGCAGTATTTT	TRBD2	14	TRBJ2-3	many	TRBV29-1
CASSSDSYEQYF	TGTGCCAGCAGTTCCGACAGCTACGAGCAGTACTTC	.	12	TRBJ2-7	few	TRBV28
CASSRGTGVNQPQHF	TGTGCCAGCAGTAGGGGGACAGGCGTCAATCAGCCCCAGCATTTT	TRBD1	15	TRBJ1-5	many	TRBV27
CASSFYGETQYF	TGTGCCAGCAGTTTTTATGGGGAGACCCAGTACTTC	.	12	TRBJ2-5	few	TRBV12-3/TRBV12-4
CASSLATGRINEQFF	TGTGCCAGCAGCTTAGCAACGGGACGCATCAATGAGCAGTTCTTC	.	15	TRBJ2-1	.	TRBV7-9
CSVEDPGAVGTF	TGCAGCGTTGAAGATCCGGGGGCCGTTGGCACCTTC	.	12	TRBJ1-2	.	TRBV29-1
CASSLGSGTGGDEQYF	TGTGCCAGCAGCTTAGGGTCCGGGACAGGGGGCGACGAGCAGTACTTC	TRBD1	16	TRBJ2-7	many	TRBV7-2
CASSQERGETNEKLFF	TGCGCCAGCAGCCAAGAGAGGGGGGAGACTAATGAAAAACTGTTTTTT	.	16	TRBJ1-4	many	TRBV4-1